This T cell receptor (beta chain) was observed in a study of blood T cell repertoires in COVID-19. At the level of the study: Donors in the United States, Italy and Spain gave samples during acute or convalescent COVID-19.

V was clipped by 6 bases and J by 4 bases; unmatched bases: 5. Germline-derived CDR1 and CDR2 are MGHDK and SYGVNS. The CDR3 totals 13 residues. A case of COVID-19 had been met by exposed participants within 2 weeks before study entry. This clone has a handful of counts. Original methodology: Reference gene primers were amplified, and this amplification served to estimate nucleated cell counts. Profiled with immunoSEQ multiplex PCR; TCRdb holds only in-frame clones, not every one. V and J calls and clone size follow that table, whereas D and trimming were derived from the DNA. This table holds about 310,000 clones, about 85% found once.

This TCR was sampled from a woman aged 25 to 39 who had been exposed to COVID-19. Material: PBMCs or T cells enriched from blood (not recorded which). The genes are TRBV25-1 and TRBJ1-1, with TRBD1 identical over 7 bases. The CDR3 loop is CASRDRAGTEAFF. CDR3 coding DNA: TGTGCCAGCAGAGACAGGGCGGGCACTGAAGCTTTCTTT.